This T cell receptor beta chain derives from a study of T cells after posttransplantation cyclophosphamide (dated by TCRdb to between 2015 and 2016). Concerning the study at large: Using TRB sequencing, the study followed how the T cell repertoire rebuilt after myeloablative bone marrow transplantation with posttransplantation cyclophosphamide given as GVHD prophylaxis. Antigen receptor sequencing covered samples from approximately 38 PTCy-treated patients and about 17 of their related bone marrow donors. Blood from all 30 or so PTCy patients who had 1-year posttransplant specimens underwent TRB sequencing. In 3 patients, up to 3 additional blood samples taken between 2 and 5.2 years after transplant also underwent TRB sequencing, as did pretransplant blood from a handful of patients. TRA and TRB clonality were tightly correlated in 9 or 10 samples, so subsequent TCR analyses focused on TRB only. Public TRB sequences were compared against a database of over 3,000 sequences linked to responses to pathogens, tumor antigens, self-antigens and alloantigens. Points the paper makes about the study in general: The TRB repertoires of T cells infiltrating skin or the GI tract showed only limited overlap with the TRB repertoires found in blood. At 1-2 months, donor-recipient similarity was low but rose over the first year, and the later blood repertoires were often dominated by donor CD8+ memory clones. Across the 45 to 55 patients, TRB clonality was highly associated with recipient CMV seropositivity and CMV reactivation, and diversity with PTCy was similar to that in the CNI/methotrexate controls.

In regard to this clone: It lacks a known antigen. Qualities for individual bases were not recorded, and no much larger clone is one base off.

TRB sequencing used genomic DNA with the immunoSEQ assay at survey resolution or the hsTCRB kit. In the paper's pipeline: Initial read processing used immunoSEQ software, and repertoire analyses used the LymphoSeq R package. Clonality was computed as 1 minus normalized Shannon entropy; Gini coefficient was also calculated for each TRB dataset. Phenotypes of unsorted samples were inferred by mapping TRB sequences from sorted subsets of the recipient or donor onto unsorted samples of the same recipient. TCRdb carries this immuneACCESS record with in-frame sequences only. Its versions omit some clonotypes, under half of them owing to an unresolved V gene in the studies checked, with the rest unexplained. V, J and clone size are those of that table, while D and trimming were read from the DNA. Here the sample has roughly 20,000 clones; around 70% occur a single time. Around 25% of the sample lies in the top ten.

The sample's treatment or condition label, in plain terms: high-dose cyclophosphamide on days +3 and +4 as single-agent GVHD prophylaxis. For conditioning, the PTCy patients got busulfan and fludarabine, then a related or unrelated marrow graft, followed by cyclophosphamide on days +3 and +4. PTCy-treated patients were drawn from a prospective multi-institutional clinical trial. Mononuclear cells from peripheral blood and bone marrow were separated by Ficoll-Hypaque density centrifugation and then cryopreserved. Germline trimming amounts to 5 bases on V and 1 base on J, with 9 as the count of junction bases outside the gene matches. CDR3 length: 17 amino acids, cysteine to phenylalanine. Only the CDR3 DNA is retained, 51 bases long and in frame from the first base. Per the germline V gene (reference sequence), LNHDA is the CDR1 and SQIVND is the CDR2.

The specimen was PBMCs, collected after an allogeneic stem cell transplant with post-transplant cyclophosphamide. The origin of this receptor is a young adult male patient who received an allogeneic stem cell transplant from a related donor, was CMV-positive, and had acute GVHD only. Following a transplant, some T lymphocytes may have been derived from the graft donor. Here the chain combines TRBV19 and TRBJ2-5; 11 bases in the junction line up with TRBD2. In nucleotide form, the sequence is TGTGCCAGTAGTCCCTGGGGACTAGCGGATTTCCAAGAGACCCAGTACTTC. Its protein reads: CASSPWGLADFQETQYF.